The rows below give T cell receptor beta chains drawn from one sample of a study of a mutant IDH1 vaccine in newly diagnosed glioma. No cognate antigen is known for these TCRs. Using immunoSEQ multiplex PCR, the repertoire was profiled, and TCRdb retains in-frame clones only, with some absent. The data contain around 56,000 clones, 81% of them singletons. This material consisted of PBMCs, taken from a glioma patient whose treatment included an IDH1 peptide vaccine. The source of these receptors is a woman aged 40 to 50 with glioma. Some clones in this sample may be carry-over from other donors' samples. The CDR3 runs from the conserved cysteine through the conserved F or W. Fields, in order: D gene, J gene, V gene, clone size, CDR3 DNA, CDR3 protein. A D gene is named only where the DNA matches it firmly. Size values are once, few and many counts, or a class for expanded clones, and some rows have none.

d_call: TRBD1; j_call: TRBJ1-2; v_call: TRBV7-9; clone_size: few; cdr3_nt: TGTGCCAGCACACCCTCCGGGACAGGGAACTATGGCTACACCTTC; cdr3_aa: CASTPSGTGNYGYTF
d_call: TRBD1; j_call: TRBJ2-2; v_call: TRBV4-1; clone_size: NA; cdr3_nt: TGCGCCAGCAGCCAAAGGAAGGGGGCAACCGGGGAGCTGTTTTTT; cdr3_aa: CASSQRKGATGELFF
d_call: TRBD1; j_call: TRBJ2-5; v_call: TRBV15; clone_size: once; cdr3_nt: TGTGCCACCAGCAGAGCAGGGGGTCAAGAGACCCAGTACTTC; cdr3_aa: CATSRAGGQETQYF
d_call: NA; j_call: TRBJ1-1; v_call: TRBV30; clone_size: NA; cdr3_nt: TGTGCCTGGAGTGAGGGCGACACTGAAGCTTTCTTT; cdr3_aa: CAWSEGDTEAFF
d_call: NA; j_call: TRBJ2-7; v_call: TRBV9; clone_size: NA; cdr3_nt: TGTGCCAGCAGCGTAGCAGACAGGTACGAGCAGTACTTC; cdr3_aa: CASSVADRYEQYF
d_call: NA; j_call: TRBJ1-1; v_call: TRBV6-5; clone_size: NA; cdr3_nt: TGTGCCAGCAGTTACGACTCCGGACAGCAAGCTTTCTTT; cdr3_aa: CASSYDSGQQAFF
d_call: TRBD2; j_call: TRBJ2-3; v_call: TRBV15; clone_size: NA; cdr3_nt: TGTGCCACCAGCAGAGGAGCGGGGGGGCTCGGTACGCAGTATTTT; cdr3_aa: CATSRGAGGLGTQYF
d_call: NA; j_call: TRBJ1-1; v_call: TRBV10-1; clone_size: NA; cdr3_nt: TGCGCCAGCAGTGCCCGGATGAACACTGAAGCTTTCTTT; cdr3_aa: CASSARMNTEAFF
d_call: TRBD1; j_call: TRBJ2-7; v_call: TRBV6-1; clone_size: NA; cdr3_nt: TGTGCCAGCAGTGTAATGACAGGGATCAACGAGCAGTACTTC; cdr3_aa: CASSVMTGINEQYF
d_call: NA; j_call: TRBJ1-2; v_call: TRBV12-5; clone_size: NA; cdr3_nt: TGTGCTAGTGGTTCCGGGGGTTCTAACTATGGCTACACCTTC; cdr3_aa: CASGSGGSNYGYTF
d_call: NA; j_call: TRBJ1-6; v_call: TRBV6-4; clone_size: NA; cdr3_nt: TGTGCCAGCAGTCCAGACAGCAATTCACCCCTCCACTTT; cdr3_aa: CASSPDSNSPLHF
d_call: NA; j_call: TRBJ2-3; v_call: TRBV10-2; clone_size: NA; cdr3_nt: TGCGCCAGCAGCACAGGGAGATTGCAGTATTTT; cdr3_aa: CASSTGRLQYF
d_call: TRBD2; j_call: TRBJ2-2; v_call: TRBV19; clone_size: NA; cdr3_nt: TGTGCCAGTAGTATCCTTAGCGGGGGCACCGGGGAGCTGTTTTTT; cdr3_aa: CASSILSGGTGELFF
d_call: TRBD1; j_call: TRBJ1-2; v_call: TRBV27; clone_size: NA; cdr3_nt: TGTGCCAGCAGCCTACGACAGGGGTTCTATGGCTACACCTTC; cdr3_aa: CASSLRQGFYGYTF
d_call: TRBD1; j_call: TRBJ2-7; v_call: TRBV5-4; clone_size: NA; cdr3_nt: TGTGCCAGCACGCGACAGGGGGCTCTTGGCAACGAGCAGTACTTC; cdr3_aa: CASTRQGALGNEQYF
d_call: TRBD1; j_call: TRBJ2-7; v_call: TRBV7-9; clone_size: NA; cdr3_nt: TGTGCCAGCGGACGGGACAGCTACGAGCAGTACTTC; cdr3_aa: CASGRDSYEQYF
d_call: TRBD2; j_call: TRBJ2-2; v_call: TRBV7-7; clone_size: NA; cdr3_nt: TGTGCTAGCAGCGCGGGACTAGCGGGGGCCCCGAACACCGGGGAGCTGTTTTTT; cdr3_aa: CASSAGLAGAPNTGELFF
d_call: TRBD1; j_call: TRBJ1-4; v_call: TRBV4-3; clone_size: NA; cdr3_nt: TGCGCCAGCAGCCAGACCGGGACAGGGGAAGAAAAACTGTTTTTT; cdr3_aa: CASSQTGTGEEKLFF
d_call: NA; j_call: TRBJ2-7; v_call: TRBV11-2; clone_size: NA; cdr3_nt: TGTGCCGGCAGCTTAGGATTTACCTTTCAGTACTTC; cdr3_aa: CAGSLGFTFQYF
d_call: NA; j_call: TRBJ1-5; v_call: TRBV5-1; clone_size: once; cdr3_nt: TGCGCCAGCAGCTTGGAGTCCGGGGGCAATCAGCCCCAGCATTTT; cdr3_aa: CASSLESGGNQPQHF
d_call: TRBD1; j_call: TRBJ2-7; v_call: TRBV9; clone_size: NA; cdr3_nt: TGTGCCAGCAGCAAAGGGACAGCCTCCTACGAGCAGTACTTC; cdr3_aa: CASSKGTASYEQYF
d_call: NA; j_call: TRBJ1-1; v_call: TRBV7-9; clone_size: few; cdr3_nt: TGTGCCAGCAGCTTAGCCGCTGGAACTGAAGCTTTCTTT; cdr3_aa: CASSLAAGTEAFF
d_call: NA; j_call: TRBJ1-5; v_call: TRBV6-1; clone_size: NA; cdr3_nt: TGTGCCAGCAGTGAAAGGGGGGACAATCAGCCCCAGCATTTT; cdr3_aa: CASSERGDNQPQHF
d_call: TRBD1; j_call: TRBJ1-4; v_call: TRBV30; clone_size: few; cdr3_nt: TGTGCCTGGTCAGGGGGACAGAATGAAAAACTGTTTTTT; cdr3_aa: CAWSGGQNEKLFF
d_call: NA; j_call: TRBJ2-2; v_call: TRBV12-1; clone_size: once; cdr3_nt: TGTGCCAGCAGCTTTGATCCACGGTTGACCGGGGAGCTGTTTTTT; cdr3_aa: CASSFDPRLTGELFF
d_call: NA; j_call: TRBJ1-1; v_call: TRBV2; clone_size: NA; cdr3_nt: TGTGCCAGCAGTTTAGGGGCGGGCACTGAAGCTTTCTTT; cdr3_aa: CASSLGAGTEAFF
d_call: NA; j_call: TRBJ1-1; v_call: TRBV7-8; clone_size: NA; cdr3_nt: TGTGCCAGCAGCTTATTAATGAACACTGAAGCTTTCTTT; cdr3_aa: CASSLLMNTEAFF
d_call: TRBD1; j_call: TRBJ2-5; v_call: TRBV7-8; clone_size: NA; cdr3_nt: TGTGCCAGCAGACCGGACAGGGGGCCAGGAGAGACCCAGTACTTC; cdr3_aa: CASRPDRGPGETQYF
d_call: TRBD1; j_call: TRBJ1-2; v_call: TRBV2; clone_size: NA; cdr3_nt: TGTGCCAGCAGTGAATCGGGGACAGGGGGCGCCGGTGGCTACACCTTC; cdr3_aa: CASSESGTGGAGGYTF
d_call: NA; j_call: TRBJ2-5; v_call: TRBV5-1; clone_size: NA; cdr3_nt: TGCGCCAGCAGCTTGGGGGGCCAAGAGACCCAGTACTTC; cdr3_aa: CASSLGGQETQYF
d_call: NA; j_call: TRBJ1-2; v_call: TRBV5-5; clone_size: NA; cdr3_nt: TGTGCCAGCAGCTTGGCCGGTAACTATGGCTACACCTTC; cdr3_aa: CASSLAGNYGYTF
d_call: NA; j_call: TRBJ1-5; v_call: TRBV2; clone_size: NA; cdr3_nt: TGTGCCAGCAGTCCTTGGCAGGGTCCCAATCAGCCCCAGCATTTT; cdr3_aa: CASSPWQGPNQPQHF
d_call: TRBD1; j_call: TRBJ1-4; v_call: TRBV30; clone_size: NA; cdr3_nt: TGTGCCTGGAGTACCACCGGGACAGGGGGTGAAAAACTGTTTTTT; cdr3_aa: CAWSTTGTGGEKLFF
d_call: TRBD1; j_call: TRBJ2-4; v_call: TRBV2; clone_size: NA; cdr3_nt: TGTGCCAGCAGTGAAGTTCGTTTTGCGGGACAGGGGGCGTTTGGGAACATTCAGTACTTC; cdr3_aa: CASSEVRFAGQGAFGNIQYF
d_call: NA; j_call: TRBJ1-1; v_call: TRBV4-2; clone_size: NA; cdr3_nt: TGTGCCAGCAGCTCCGGCATGGGGCCCCCTGGGAGCACTGAAGCTTTCTTT; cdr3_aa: CASSSGMGPPGSTEAFF
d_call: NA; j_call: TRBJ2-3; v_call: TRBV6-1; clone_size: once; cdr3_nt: TGTGCCAGCAGTGAAGATGCAAGCACGCAGTATTTT; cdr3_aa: CASSEDASTQYF
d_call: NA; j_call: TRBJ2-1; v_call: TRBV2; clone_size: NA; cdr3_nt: TGTGCCAGCTGGCGGGGTGATGAGCAGTTCTTC; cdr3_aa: CASWRGDEQFF
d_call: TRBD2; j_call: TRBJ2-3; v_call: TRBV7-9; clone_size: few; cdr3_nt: TGTGCCAGCAGCTTAGCAAGGCTAGCGGGGCCCCTGCGGGCAGATACGCAGTATTTT; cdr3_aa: CASSLARLAGPLRADTQYF
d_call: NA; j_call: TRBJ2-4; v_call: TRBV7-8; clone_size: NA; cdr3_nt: TGTGCCAGCAGCTTACCGGCAGGGGCAAACATTCAGTACTTC; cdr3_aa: CASSLPAGANIQYF
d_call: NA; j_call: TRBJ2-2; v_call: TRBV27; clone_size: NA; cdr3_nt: TGTGCCAGCAGCCCCCAACCTTACACCGGGGAGCTGTTTTTT; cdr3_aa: CASSPQPYTGELFF
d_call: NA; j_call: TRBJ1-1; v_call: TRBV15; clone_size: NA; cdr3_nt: TGTGCCACCAGCAGTTCTGATGGGGTTGAAGCTTTCTTT; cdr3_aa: CATSSSDGVEAFF
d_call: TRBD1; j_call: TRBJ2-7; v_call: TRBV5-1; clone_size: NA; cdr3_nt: TGCGCCAGCAGCCTATCAGGACAGGGGGCTTACGAGCAGTACTTC; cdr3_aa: CASSLSGQGAYEQYF
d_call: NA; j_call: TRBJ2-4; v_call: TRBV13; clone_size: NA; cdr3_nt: TGTGCCAGCAGCCCCGCCGGAGGGGGTTACAAAGCCAAAAACATTCAGTACTTC; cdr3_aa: CASSPAGGGYKAKNIQYF
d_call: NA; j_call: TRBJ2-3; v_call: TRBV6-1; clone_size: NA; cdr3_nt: TGTGCCAGCAGTGAATCGGAGACGGGTCCAGATACGCAGTATTTT; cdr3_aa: CASSESETGPDTQYF
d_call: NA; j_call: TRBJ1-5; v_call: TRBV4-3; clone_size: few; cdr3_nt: TGCGCCAGCAGCCAAGATAGCAATCAGCCCCAGCATTTT; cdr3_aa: CASSQDSNQPQHF
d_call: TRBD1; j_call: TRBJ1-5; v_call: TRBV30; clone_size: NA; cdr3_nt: TGTGCCTGGAGTAGAATAAGAGGGGGCGGTCAGCCCCAGCATTTT; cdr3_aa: CAWSRIRGGGQPQHF